This entry lists 14 T cell receptor beta chains sequenced from one sample in a study of blood T cell repertoires in COVID-19 (dated by TCRdb to the early 2020s). The library was built by means of the immunoSEQ multiplex PCR assay. In its TCRdb copy, this immuneACCESS table keeps in-frame sequences only and misses some clones. Where compared with another copy, unresolved V genes explain less than half of these, and the others have no known cause. Here the sample has 200,000 to 300,000 clones; 75% to 85% occur a single time. Of the sample, 2% to 2.5% is held by the ten largest clones. Input material: peripheral blood. The receptors originated from a man aged 40-50 years who had recovered from COVID-19.

This rearrangement joins TRBV11-2 to TRBJ2-3; D is perhaps TRBD2 (6 bases). With 5 bases removed from V and 4 bases from J, the gap between germline ends came to 13 bases. This CDR3 is built from 14 residues. Looked up from germline, CDR1 is SGHAT and CDR2 is FQNNGV. As DNA, the CDR3 is TGTGCCAGCAGCGTGGTCGGGGGTTCAGATACGCAGTATTTT. The encoded protein is CASSVVGGSDTQYF.

The CDR3 is CATRESSTDTQYF. The CDR3 nucleotides read TGCGCCACCAGGGAGTCTAGCACAGATACGCAGTATTTT. V is TRBV4-1 and J is TRBJ2-3; D tentatively fits TRBD1 or TRBD2 (5 bases each). The CDR3 has 13 residues. Germline CDR1 reads MGHRA; CDR2 reads YSYEKL. V was cut by 10 bases and J by 0 bases, with 11 bases left in between.

The rearrangement uses TRBV4-3 and TRBJ2-7; 9 bases map to TRBD1. J lost 4 bases, V lost 1 base, and 5 bases had no gene match. CDR3 length: 15 residues. Germline V gene lookup returns CDR1 LGHNA and CDR2 YSLEER. The CDR3 DNA is TGCGCCAGCAGCCAAGCCTACAGGGGGCCATACGAGCAGTACTTC. It specifies CASSQAYRGPYEQYF.

This clone was recorded once. The chain is built from TRBV5-4 and TRBJ2-7, with TRBD1 matching 8 bases. The trim removed 0 bases at V and 1 base at J, leaving 3 bases unmatched. This CDR3 is built from 15 residues. Germline V gene data show CDR1 as SGHNT and CDR2 as YYREEE (reference sequence). The DNA for the CDR3 is TGTGCCAGCAGCTTGGGGGGACAGGTATCCTACGAGCAGTACTTC. Translation gives CASSLGGQVSYEQYF.

This clone appeared a few times. The CDR3 loop reads CASRGLTGGSGELFF. The CDR3 DNA follows: TGTGCCAGCAGGGGGTTGACAGGCGGGTCCGGGGAGCTGTTTTTT. V gene TRBV2 combines with J gene TRBJ2-2, with a possible D match to TRBD1 (6 bases). The germline V and J ends were trimmed by 6 bases and 6 bases, with 17 bases remaining between them. This CDR3 spans 15 amino acids. The V gene's germline CDR1 is SNHLY and CDR2 FYNNEI.

This chain uses TRBV6-5 with TRBJ1-4; TRBD1 matches 9 bases. This CDR3 has 16 amino acids. J lost 7 bases, V lost 0 bases, and 6 bases had no gene match. The germline CDR1 and CDR2 sequences are MNHEY and SVGAGI. The DNA of the CDR3 is TGTGCCAGCAGTTACTCCCGGGACAGGGTAGTTGAAAAACTGTTTTTT. It is translated as CASSYSRDRVVEKLFF.

This clone was detected a few times. The chain uses TRBV19 and TRBJ1-6; the D is unclear. V was trimmed by 1 base and J by 2 bases, leaving 12 bases between them. This CDR3 comprises 17 residues. Per germline, CDR1 LNHDA and CDR2 SQIVND (reference sequence). The CDR3 spells CASSIGRVRTYNSPLHF. The CDR3 nucleotides are TGTGCCAGTAGTATAGGGAGGGTGAGGACCTATAATTCACCCCTCCACTTT.

This clone was picked up one time. The chain is built from TRBV6-1 and TRBJ2-4; 9 bases map to TRBD1. V lost 5 bases, J lost 0 bases, and 2 bases stayed unmatched. Germline values: CDR1 MNHNS, CDR2 SASEGT. The CDR3 length is 15 residues. The CDR3, as DNA: TGTGCCAGCAGTTCGACAGGGGGAGCCAAAAACATTCAGTACTTC. Protein sequence: CASSSTGGAKNIQYF.

V usage is TRBV3-1 (or the pseudogene TRBV3-2) and J usage is TRBJ2-7; 7 positions agree with TRBD1. The CDR3 spans 14 residues. V shed 1 base, J shed 4 bases, and the junction held 4 bases outside the gene matches. Germline V gives CDR1 LGHDT, CDR2 YNNKEL (reference sequence). The CDR3 DNA reads TGTGCCAGCAGCCAAGGTGCCAGGGGGTACGAGCAGTACTTC. Protein sequence: CASSQGARGYEQYF.

The rearrangement links TRBV30 to TRBJ1-5, with D perhaps TRBD1 (5 bases). This CDR3 region has 14 residues. Germline V lookup: CDR1 GTSNPN, CDR2 SVGIG (reference sequence). V lost 0 bases, J lost 7 bases, and 13 bases lay in between. In DNA, the CDR3 is TGTGCCTGGAGTGTACGCGGGAAGGGGCAGCCCCAGCATTTT. Translation gives CAWSVRGKGQPQHF.

The V gene is TRBV18, the J gene TRBJ2-3; D is perhaps TRBD2 (6 bases). This CDR3 region has 11 residues. The germline V and J ends were trimmed by 3 bases and 11 bases, with 9 bases remaining between them. Germline CDR1 is KGHSH and CDR2 is LQKENI. DNA of the CDR3: TGTGCCAGCTCACCGATGGAGGGGCAGTATTTT. As protein: CASSPMEGQYF. The whole variable domain, filled in from reference TRBV18 and TRBJ2-3, reads NAGVMQNPRHLVRRRGQEARLRCSPMKGHSHVYWYRQLPEEGLKFMVYLQKENIIDESGMPKERFSAEFPKEGPSILRIQQVVRGDSAAYFCASSPMEGQYFGPGTRLTVL.

This chain links TRBV23-1 with TRBJ1-4; 9 bases line up with TRBD1. TRBV23-1 is an ORF, with its function uncertain. V lost 0 bases, J lost 6 bases, and 8 bases stayed unmatched. The CDR3 is 17 residues long. The CDR3 protein is CASSQSVDRGRDEKLFF. CDR3 nucleotide sequence: TGCGCCAGCAGTCAATCAGTGGACAGGGGAAGGGATGAAAAACTGTTTTTT.

The genes are TRBV5-8 and TRBJ1-4; 10 nucleotides match TRBD1. There are 15 residues in the CDR3. CDR1 is SGHTS and CDR2 is YDEGEE in the germline V gene. After removal of 2 bases from V and 7 bases from J, the junction contained 5 bases not matched to a gene. In DNA, the CDR3 is TGTGCCAGCAGCTTTGTTGGGACAGGGGCTGAAAAACTGTTTTTT. This sequence encodes CASSFVGTGAEKLFF.

This chain links TRBV10-1 with TRBJ2-7, with a weak D call TRBD2 (8 bases). CDR3 length equals 15 residues. Trimming cost V 3 bases and J 5 bases, with 17 bases left between them. Germline assignment: CDR1 WNHNN and CDR2 SYGVQD (reference sequence). In DNA, the CDR3 is TGCGCCAGCAGTGATTCAACGGGAGGGGGCCACGAGCAGTACTTC. Amino acid sequence: CASSDSTGGGHEQYF.